The clone carrying this T cell receptor beta chain appeared a few times. Clones were read by immunoSEQ multiplex PCR, and TCRdb kept only the in-frame ones, dropping some. The data hold 12,000 or so clones, with under 30% observed a single time. These data belong to a study of sequential checkpoint blockade in melanoma. Looking at the study overall: DNA from more than 75 pretreatment tumor samples underwent TCRβ immunosequencing.

Looked up from germline, CDR1 is SGHRS and CDR2 is YFSETQ. V was cut by 7 bases and J by 3 bases, with 15 bases left in between. The CDR3 has 14 amino acids. Treatment: randomized to nivolumab then ipilimumab (arm A) or the reverse (arm B). Patients had received no earlier DNA-damaging chemotherapy. The rearrangement links TRBV5-1 to TRBJ2-3, with a tentative D call TRBD2 (6 bases). Material: tumor tissue (inferred from file names), obtained from a patient given nivolumab and ipilimumab in sequence. The clonotype comes from a human donor with melanoma. CDR3 sequence (DNA): TGCGCCAGCTCCCTGGAGGGTATGACAGATACGCAGTATTTT. This encodes CASSLEGMTDTQYF.